This T cell receptor beta chain came from a study of identifying expanded T cells in peripheral blood. Study conclusions and caveats: Roughly two-week clone count variance significantly increased as total template count grew. Differentially abundant clones: 0.95 to 1.5 between replicates, approximately 15 at about 13 days, approximately 18 at four.

This CDR3 is 10 amino acids long. CDR1 is SGHAT, CDR2 FQNNGV, per germline. The germline V and J ends were trimmed by 8 bases and 4 bases, with 3 bases remaining between them. Healthy donors had no documented immune events, such as infections, while sampled. This table comes from immunoSEQ multiplex PCR, and its TCRdb copy is limited to in-frame clones, with some not included. The table lists around 60,000 clones, around four fifths of them singletons, with approximately 17% in the top ten. This clone was detected only once. Its target is not known. The gene calls are TRBV11-2 and TRBJ2-1; no reliable D call. The TCR comes from a person aged 18 to 70 in good health. Input material: blood. The CDR3 DNA reads TGTGCCAGCGGATACAATGAGCAGTTCTTC. As protein: CASGYNEQFF.